This T cell receptor beta chain was identified during a study of T cells in Graves' hyperthyroidism and ophthalmopathy. This clonotype was counted many times. Antigen specificity is unknown. TCR beta CDR3 sequences were amplified from RNA transcripts. Using the HTBI primer set, a first-round RT-PCR was run on the TCR CDR3. MiXCR, applied by TCRdb to the multiplex PCR reads, yields one record per CDR3 protein. The sample consists of roughly 700,000 distinct CDR3 sequences, around a third of them appearing once. It was considered stable Graves' hyperthyroidism when ophthalmopathy did not progress within 18 months. Uncontrolled infection, other autoimmune disease, pregnancy or lactation excluded patients. On the basis of clinical symptoms, serum thyroxine and TRAb, thyroid ultrasound and orbital computed tomography, diagnoses were made. Study results and caveats: Blood shared most expanded thyroid clonotypes above 0.001.

This CDR3 has 11 residues. With 5 bases removed from V and 2 bases from J, the gap between germline ends came to 6 bases. The germline gives CDR1 SQVTM, CDR2 ANQGSEA. What was sequenced was blood. The V call is TRBV29-1, the J call TRBJ1-2; no definite D call. The origin of this receptor is a woman aged 40-49 years with Graves' hyperthyroidism. CDR3 in DNA: TGCAGCGTTACTCCAAACTATGGCTACACCTTC. Its translation is CSVTPNYGYTF.